This T cell receptor beta chain derives from a study of shared clonotypes between healthy human individuals. Study information: The cohort had a couple of women and a few men, ages 18 to 49.

Germline CDR1 SGDLS, CDR2 YYNGEE. Trimming removed 2 bases at V and 5 bases at J, with 9 bases between. The CDR3 covers 13 residues. The protocol was immunoSEQ multiplex PCR, while the TCRdb copy is restricted to in-frame clones and leaves out a portion. The repertoire has roughly 500,000 clones, 79% of them found once; the top ten carry 10% to 15%. Donors were healthy HIV-negative adults without recent acute infections or vaccinations. Caucasian adults living in Nashville, Tennessee, provided all samples. Unsorted samples used 85 million to 90 million PBMCs for genomic DNA. The chain links TRBV9 to TRBJ2-3; D is uncertain. The sample comprised PBMCs. The TCR originated in a woman between 40 and 50 years old in good health. Some clones in this sample may be carry-over from other donors' samples. CDR3 sequence reads: CASSVGSGDTQYF. The CDR3 DNA is TGTGCCAGCAGCGTCGGTTCCGGAGATACGCAGTATTTT.